The 22 T cell receptor beta chains below come from one sample, sequenced in a study of blood T cell repertoires in COVID-19. The method was immunoSEQ multiplex PCR; TCRdb's version includes in-frame clones alone and lacks a portion of them. The profile covers 65,000 to 80,000 clones, with approximately 84% appearing a single time and approximately 10% taken by the ten largest. Sequenced: peripheral blood. Receptors originate from a human donor in a cohort sampled during active COVID-19.

The chain is built from TRBV5-1 and TRBJ2-5, with 10 bases lining up with TRBD1. This CDR3 has 16 amino acids. The germline V gene encodes CDR1 SGHRS and CDR2 YFSETQ. V shed 3 bases and J 6 bases; nucleotides not matched to a gene: 11. CDR3 bases: TGCGCCAGCAGCTCGGGACAGGGGCCTTTACACCAGACCCAGTACTTC. Residues: CASSSGQGPLHQTQYF.

The chain carries TRBV3-1 (or the pseudogene TRBV3-2) and TRBJ2-7, with TRBD2 identical over 8 bases. The length of the CDR3 is 15 residues. CDR1 LGHDT and CDR2 YNNKEL come from the germline V gene (reference sequence). V shed 1 base, J shed 2 bases, and the junction held 4 bases outside the gene matches. The CDR3 sequence is CASSQAGRGTYEQYF. The CDR3 bases are TGTGCCAGCAGCCAAGCCGGGAGGGGAACCTACGAGCAGTACTTC.

The chain employs TRBV27 and TRBJ1-3; D is undetermined. The V and J ends lost 5 bases and 10 bases respectively, with 18 bases between them. Germline lookup yields CDR1 MNHEY and CDR2 SMNVEV (reference sequence). The CDR3 spans 14 residues. This chain's CDR3 is CASSPRGAGETIYF. Here the CDR3 DNA reads TGTGCCAGCAGTCCCCGAGGAGCGGGCGAAACCATATATTTT.

This sequence joins TRBV7-6 and TRBJ2-3; D is possibly TRBD2 (5 bases). The germline V gene encodes CDR1 SGHVS and CDR2 FNYEAQ. Trimming took 0 bases from V and 4 from J, leaving 14 bases between them. The CDR3 length is 16 residues. The CDR3 loop is CASSLASASIADTQYF. DNA of the CDR3: TGTGCCAGCAGCTTAGCGTCGGCTAGCATAGCAGATACGCAGTATTTT.

This clone showed up just a few times. V usage is TRBV5-1 and J usage is TRBJ1-1; 9 bases are a match to TRBD1. Germline V lookup: CDR1 SGHRS, CDR2 YFSETQ. V shed 7 bases, J shed 4 bases, and the junction held 8 bases outside the gene matches. The CDR3 is 14 residues long. CDR3 amino acids: CASVEGTGSTEAFF. The CDR3 nucleotides are TGCGCCAGCGTAGAGGGGACAGGGAGCACTGAAGCTTTCTTT. The whole variable domain, filled in from reference TRBV5-1 and TRBJ1-1, reads KAGVTQTPRYLIKTRGQQVTLSCSPISGHRSVSWYQQTPGQGLQFLFEYFSETQRNKGNFPGRFSGRQFSNSRSEMNVSTLELGDSALYLCASVEGTGSTEAFFGQGTRLTVV.

The genes are TRBV5-6 and TRBJ2-7; no reliable D call. The CDR3 loop spans 12 amino acids. Per the germline V gene, CDR1 is SGHDT and CDR2 is YYEEEE. Trimming cost V 1 base and J 7 bases, with 9 bases left between them. The CDR3 loop is CASSLSRREQYF. The CDR3 nucleotides are TGTGCCAGCAGCTTGAGCCGTCGGGAGCAGTACTTC.

The rearrangement uses TRBV11-2 and TRBJ2-5, with TRBD1 identical over 7 bases. The CDR3 extends over 14 amino acids. After removal of 4 bases from V and 4 bases from J, the junction contained 6 bases not matched to a gene. Germline CDR1 is SGHAT and CDR2 is FQNNGV. DNA for the CDR3: TGTGCCAGCAGCTCGTGGGACAGAGGAGAGACCCAGTACTTC. Protein sequence: CASSSWDRGETQYF.

V gene TRBV5-4 combines with J gene TRBJ1-3, with TRBD1 matching 7 bases. The CDR3 runs 16 residues. V gave up 4 bases and J gave up 0 bases; unmatched junction bases: 7. Germline V gene lookup returns CDR1 SGHNT and CDR2 YYREEE (reference sequence). The CDR3 DNA follows: TGTGCCAGCAGCCATTGGACAGGACCCTCTGGAAACACCATATATTTT. It yields the protein CASSHWTGPSGNTIYF.

Here the CDR3 DNA reads TGTGCCAGTCACCCTCAGGGGAGTGGCACTGAAGCTTTCTTT. Its protein is CASHPQGSGTEAFF. The chain employs TRBV25-1 and TRBJ1-1; TRBD1 might be the D (6 bases). Trimming removed 9 bases at V and 4 bases at J, with 18 bases between. Germline V gives CDR1 MGHDK, CDR2 SYGVNS. The length of the CDR3 is 14 residues.

This chain uses TRBV3-1 (or the pseudogene TRBV3-2) with TRBJ2-7; maybe TRBD1 (6 bases). The CDR3 extends over 12 amino acids. V was trimmed by 7 bases and J by 3 bases, leaving 10 bases between them. Germline CDR1 LGHDT, CDR2 YNNKEL (reference sequence). The CDR3 nucleotides are TGTGCCAGCACCGCACAGGGCTACGAGCAGTACTTC. It translates to CASTAQGYEQYF.

The chain recombines TRBV4-1 with TRBJ1-2; TRBD1 matches at 8 bases. The germline gives CDR1 MGHRA, CDR2 YSYEKL. With V trimmed by 2 bases and J by 6 bases, 8 bases remained unmatched. CDR3 length: 15 residues. Here the CDR3 reads CASSQPVGQGNGYTF. The CDR3 DNA reads as TGCGCCAGCAGCCAACCCGTCGGACAGGGCAATGGCTACACCTTC.

The CDR3 coding sequence is TGTGCCAGCAGCTTATGGCTAGAGACCCAGTACTTC. It specifies CASSLWLETQYF. The chain carries TRBV7-9 and TRBJ2-5; D gene uncertain. Looked up from germline, CDR1 is SEHNR and CDR2 is FQNEAQ (reference sequence). V was pared by 2 bases and J by 4 bases, with 5 bases between. The CDR3 consists of 12 residues.

This clone was seen a single time. The chain recombines TRBV14 with TRBJ2-3; 7 bases match TRBD1. Looked up from germline, CDR1 is SGHDN and CDR2 is FVKESK. The V segment lost 0 bases and the J segment 0 bases; nucleotides outside the gene matches: 6. The CDR3 runs to 17 residues. The CDR3 spells CASSQEQGTASTDTQYF. DNA for the CDR3: TGTGCCAGCAGCCAAGAACAGGGGACAGCAAGCACAGATACGCAGTATTTT. The full variable domain, completed using reference TRBV14 and TRBJ2-3, is EAGVTQFPSHSVIEKGQTVTLRCDPISGHDNLYWYRRVMGKEIKFLLHFVKESKQDESGMPNNRFLAERTGGTYSTLKVQPAELEDSGVYFCASSQEQGTASTDTQYFGPGTRLTVL.

The chain uses TRBV6-5 and TRBJ1-4; D ambiguous. The CDR3 sequence is 13 residues long. The V gene's germline CDR1 is MNHEY and CDR2 SVGAGI. Trimming cost V 5 bases and J 6 bases, with 10 bases left between them. In nucleotides, the CDR3 is TGTGCCAGCAGTCCAAAGCAAGATGAAAAACTGTTTTTT. Protein: CASSPKQDEKLFF.

The chain recombines TRBV30 with TRBJ2-7; a possible D gene is TRBD1 (5 bases). The CDR3 runs to 14 residues. The V and J ends lost 0 bases and 3 bases respectively, with 12 bases between them. Looked up from germline, CDR1 is GTSNPN and CDR2 is SVGIG (reference sequence). In nucleotides, the CDR3 is TGTGCCTGGAGTGTAGCGCAGGGCGACTACGAGCAGTACTTC. Encoded protein: CAWSVAQGDYEQYF.

The chain employs TRBV7-3 and TRBJ1-2, with unresolved D. In germline, CDR1 is SGHTA, CDR2 FQGTGA. The CDR3 totals 14 residues. The V end lost 4 bases, the J end lost 0 bases, and 9 bases lay between the germline ends. The CDR3 DNA sequence: TGTGCCAGCAGCTCGGGGTTAGCTAACTATGGCTACACCTTC. Amino acids: CASSSGLANYGYTF.

As DNA, the CDR3 is TGTGCCAGCAGCTTAGCCCTCGCGGGCAGCCTGGGCAGTCAGCCCCAGCATTTT. Protein sequence: CASSLALAGSLGSQPQHF. The rearrangement uses TRBV7-2 and TRBJ1-5; D remains unclear. CDR3 length: 18 residues. CDR1 is SGHTA and CDR2 is FQGNSA in the germline V gene. Trimming stripped 0 bases from V and 6 bases from J, with 21 bases between. The whole variable domain, filled in from reference TRBV7-2 and TRBJ1-5, reads GAGVSQSPSNKVTEKGKDVELRCDPISGHTALYWYRQSLGQGLEFLIYFQGNSAPDKSGLPSDRFSAERTGGSVSTLTIQRTQQEDSAVYLCASSLALAGSLGSQPQHFGDGTRLSIL.

The chain combines TRBV5-1 with TRBJ2-3; D perhaps matches TRBD1 (6 bases). V was trimmed by 4 bases and J by 2 bases, leaving 17 bases between them. CDR1 and CDR2 (germline): SGHRS, YFSETQ. This CDR3 is built from 16 residues. CDR3 loop: CASSLGHLTTTDTQYF. The CDR3 nucleotides are TGCGCCAGCAGCCTGGGACATCTGACTACCACAGATACGCAGTATTTT.

V usage is TRBV10-3 and J usage is TRBJ2-2; D perhaps matches TRBD1 (7 bases). V was clipped by 2 bases and J by 0 bases, with 10 bases between them. Germline CDR1 ENHRY, CDR2 SYGVKD. This CDR3 contains 16 residues. CDR3 amino acids: CAISEAGQTNTGELFF. CDR3 DNA sequence: TGTGCCATCAGTGAGGCGGGACAGACGAACACCGGGGAGCTGTTTTTT.

The chain recombines TRBV7-2 with TRBJ1-2; D not certain. Trimming stripped 1 base from V and 8 bases from J, with 23 bases between. The CDR3 runs 17 residues. Germline V gives CDR1 SGHTA, CDR2 FQGNSA. This CDR3 is CASSLDLRAGGLNGYTF. The CDR3 bases are TGTGCCAGCAGCTTAGACCTGCGCGCGGGTGGCTTGAACGGCTACACCTTC.

The gene calls are TRBV12-5 and TRBJ2-3, with 10 bases identical to TRBD2. After removal of 6 bases from V and 3 bases from J, the junction contained 0 bases not matched to a gene. Germline V lookup: CDR1 LGHNT, CDR2 FRNRAP. This CDR3 contains 13 residues. The CDR3 is CASGLAGTDTQYF. The CDR3 DNA sequence: TGTGCTAGTGGACTAGCGGGGACAGATACGCAGTATTTT.

The sample holds one count of this clone. The chain combines TRBV7-6 with TRBJ2-5, with 7 bases lining up with TRBD1. V was clipped by 7 bases and J by 4 bases; unmatched bases: 15. Germline V lookup: CDR1 SGHVS, CDR2 FNYEAQ. The CDR3 is 16 amino acids. The CDR3 DNA sequence: TGTGCCAGCATCCCAGTGGGGGACAGTAGGCGAGAGACCCAGTACTTC. This translates into CASIPVGDSRRETQYF.